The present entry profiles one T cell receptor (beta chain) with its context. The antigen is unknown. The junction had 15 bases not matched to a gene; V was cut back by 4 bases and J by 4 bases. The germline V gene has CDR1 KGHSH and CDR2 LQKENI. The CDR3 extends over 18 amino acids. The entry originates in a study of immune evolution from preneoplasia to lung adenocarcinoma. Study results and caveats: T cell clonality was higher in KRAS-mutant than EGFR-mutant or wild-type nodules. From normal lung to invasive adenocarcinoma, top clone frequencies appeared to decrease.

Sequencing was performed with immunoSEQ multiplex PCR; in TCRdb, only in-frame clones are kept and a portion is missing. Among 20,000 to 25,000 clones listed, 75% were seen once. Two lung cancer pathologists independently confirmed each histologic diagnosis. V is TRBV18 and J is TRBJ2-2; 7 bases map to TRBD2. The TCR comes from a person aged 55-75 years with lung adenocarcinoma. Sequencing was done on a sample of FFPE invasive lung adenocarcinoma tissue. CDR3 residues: CASSRRPTLGGSTGELFF. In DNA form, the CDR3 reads TGTGCCAGCTCACGACGCCCTACGCTGGGGGGGAGCACCGGGGAGCTGTTTTTT.